Listed below are T cell receptor beta chains from one sample, sequenced in a study of cytomegalovirus exposure and HLA in healthy donors. Clones were read by immunoSEQ multiplex PCR, and TCRdb kept only the in-frame ones, dropping some. This sample yields 95,000 to 150,000 clones, of which under 90% are seen a single time; approximately 8.8% belongs to the top ten. Sequences were obtained from PBMCs. These receptors all stem from a female donor in good health and CMV-seropositive. The CDR3 runs from the conserved cysteine through the conserved F or W. Each record gives: V gene, D gene, J gene, clone size, CDR3 protein, CDR3 DNA. A D gene is named only where the DNA matches it firmly. Size is stated for part of the rows, as once, few or many counts, or as a class when the clone is expanded.

TRBV10-3	TRBD1	TRBJ2-3	.	CAAEQGAGTDTQYF	TGTGCCGCCGAACAGGGGGCAGGCACAGATACGCAGTATTTT
TRBV5-1	.	TRBJ1-5	.	CASSATGGSNQPQHF	TGCGCCAGCAGCGCGACGGGGGGTAGCAATCAGCCCCAGCATTTT
TRBV5-4	.	TRBJ2-5	.	CASSLGQASETQYF	TGTGCCAGCAGCTTGGGACAGGCTTCAGAGACCCAGTACTTC
TRBV19	TRBD1	TRBJ2-7	.	CASSTPGQGRYEQYF	TGTGCCAGTAGTACCCCCGGACAGGGGCGGTACGAGCAGTACTTC
TRBV19	TRBD1	TRBJ2-6	.	CASSTPGQGSGANVLTF	TGTGCCAGTAGTACGCCGGGACAGGGGTCTGGGGCCAACGTCCTGACTTTC
TRBV7-2	TRBD1	TRBJ1-1	.	CASSPAGQGVKAF	TGTGCCAGCAGCCCCGCGGGGCAGGGGGTGAAGGCATTT
TRBV14	.	TRBJ2-7	.	CASSQSIYEQYF	TGTGCCAGCAGCCAATCAATCTACGAGCAGTACTTC
TRBV4-3	.	TRBJ2-3	.	CASRNREGDTQYF	TGCGCCAGCAGAAACAGGGAGGGGGATACGCAGTATTTT
TRBV27	.	TRBJ1-4	.	CASSWGFGNEKLFF	TGTGCCAGCAGTTGGGGCTTCGGGAATGAAAAACTGTTTTTT
TRBV2	TRBD1	TRBJ1-1	few	CASSLQGTEAFF	TGTGCCAGCAGTCTACAGGGGACTGAAGCTTTCTTT
TRBV9	.	TRBJ1-4	.	CASSVAGYSNEKLFF	TGTGCCAGCAGCGTAGCCGGGTATAGTAATGAAAAACTGTTTTTT
TRBV5-6	.	TRBJ1-5	.	CASSLRGGRGNQPQHF	TGTGCCAGCAGCTTGCGAGGGGGGCGGGGGAATCAGCCCCAGCATTTT
TRBV6-4	TRBD1	TRBJ1-1	many	CASSDSTGTGTFF	TGTGCCAGCAGTGACTCGACCGGGACAGGGACTTTCTTT
TRBV9	TRBD2	TRBJ2-3	few	CASSGLAGDTDTQYF	TGTGCCAGCAGCGGACTAGCGGGGGACACAGATACGCAGTATTTT
TRBV4-2	TRBD1	TRBJ2-2	.	CASSQWATGLTGELFF	TGTGCCAGCAGCCAATGGGCGACAGGGCTGACCGGGGAGCTGTTTTTT
TRBV30	.	TRBJ2-5	.	CAWSVRFYETQYF	TGTGCCTGGAGTGTCAGGTTTTACGAGACCCAGTACTTC
TRBV4-3	TRBD1	TRBJ1-4	.	CASSPDRVFATNEKLFF	TGCGCCAGCAGCCCGGACAGGGTATTTGCAACTAATGAAAAACTGTTTTTT
TRBV29-1	.	TRBJ1-2	.	CSVDHQAGGYGYTF	TGCAGCGTTGACCACCAGGCAGGAGGGTATGGCTACACCTTC
TRBV29-1	.	TRBJ2-7	.	CSVARGVREQYF	TGCAGCGTTGCGCGGGGTGTACGGGAGCAGTACTTC
TRBV7-8	TRBD1	TRBJ1-2	.	CASRDRGNYGYTF	TGTGCCAGCCGGGACAGGGGAAACTATGGCTACACCTTC
TRBV10-3	TRBD2	TRBJ2-7	.	CAISLTSGGSYEQYF	TGTGCCATCAGCTTAACTAGCGGGGGATCCTACGAGCAGTACTTC
TRBV19	.	TRBJ1-5	.	CASSIAPGQTQHF	TGTGCCAGTAGTATAGCTCCCGGACAGACCCAGCATTTT
TRBV7-2	TRBD2	TRBJ2-7	once	CASSRVGTSGGISYEQYF	TGTGCCAGCAGCCGAGTCGGCACTAGCGGGGGGATTTCCTACGAGCAGTACTTC
TRBV7-3	.	TRBJ2-5	.	CASSLRARMGETQYF	TGTGCCAGCAGCTTAAGGGCCCGGATGGGTGAGACCCAGTACTTC
TRBV11-2	TRBD2	TRBJ2-7	.	CASSFLGLALYEQYF	TGTGCCAGCAGCTTTCTGGGACTAGCGCTCTACGAGCAGTACTTC
TRBV6-1	.	TRBJ1-2	once	CAIQRGGRYGYTF	TGTGCCATCCAAAGGGGGGGGAGATATGGCTACACCTTC
TRBV2	.	TRBJ2-1	.	CASSRAYRRNSNEQFF	TGTGCCAGCTCCCGAGCGTACAGGCGCAATTCGAATGAGCAGTTCTTC
TRBV30	TRBD1	TRBJ1-2	few	CAWSGVGQGRDGYTF	TGTGCCTGGAGCGGCGTGGGACAGGGGAGGGATGGCTACACCTTC
TRBV4-2	.	TRBJ1-2	.	CASSQGQRGYTF	TGTGCCAGCAGCCAGGGGCAGCGCGGCTACACCTTC
TRBV6-1	TRBD1	TRBJ1-5	.	CAGQAGQGENQPQHF	TGTGCCGGCCAGGCGGGACAGGGCGAGAATCAGCCCCAGCATTTT
TRBV10-2	TRBD1	TRBJ2-7	.	CASSDPGQGNTYEQYF	TGCGCCAGCAGTGACCCCGGACAGGGAAACACCTACGAGCAGTACTTC
TRBV7-9	TRBD1	TRBJ1-1	.	CASSLGTGYAFF	TGTGCCAGCAGCTTAGGGACAGGGTACGCTTTCTTT
TRBV18	.	TRBJ1-4	.	CASSRAIGAVEFF	TGTGCCAGCTCACGGGCAATAGGGGCGGTAGAGTTTTTT
TRBV5-1	TRBD1	TRBJ1-5	.	CASSLGDRSNQPQHF	TGCGCCAGCAGCTTAGGGGACAGATCCAATCAGCCCCAGCATTTT
TRBV30	.	TRBJ2-1	.	CAWSSTAYNEQFF	TGTGCCTGGAGTTCGACAGCCTACAATGAGCAGTTCTTC
TRBV14	TRBD2	TRBJ2-7	.	CASSPREEGYEQYF	TGTGCCAGCAGCCCCCGGGAGGAGGGATACGAGCAGTACTTC
TRBV6-5	TRBD1	TRBJ1-6	.	CASRLAGTENSPLHF	TGTGCCAGCAGGCTTGCCGGGACAGAGAATTCACCCCTCCACTTT
TRBV27	TRBD1	TRBJ1-4	.	CASSEQGAGEKLFF	TGTGCCAGCAGTGAACAGGGGGCGGGAGAAAAACTGTTTTTT
TRBV4-3	.	TRBJ1-4	.	CASSLEGGPKGEKLFF	TGCGCCAGCAGCCTCGAAGGCGGGCCGAAGGGTGAAAAACTGTTTTTT
TRBV28	.	TRBJ1-4	.	CASRGGLLFF	TGTGCCAGCAGAGGCGGGTTACTGTTTTTT
TRBV27	.	TRBJ2-2	.	CASSLSRIQSELFF	TGTGCCAGCAGTTTATCTCGTATTCAGTCGGAGCTGTTTTTT
TRBV4-1	.	TRBJ2-5	.	CASSWPGAQETQYF	TGCGCCAGCAGCTGGCCAGGGGCCCAAGAGACCCAGTACTTC
TRBV28	.	TRBJ1-5	.	CASSLWAGASNQPQHF	TGTGCCAGCAGTTTATGGGCAGGGGCCAGCAATCAGCCCCAGCATTTT
TRBV2	.	TRBJ1-1	few	CASIPKREGEAFF	TGTGCCAGCATCCCCAAGCGGGAGGGAGAGGCTTTCTTT
TRBV7-8	TRBD1	TRBJ1-5	.	CASSRDRGNQPQHF	TGTGCCAGCAGCCGGGACAGGGGAAATCAGCCCCAGCATTTT
TRBV7-8	.	TRBJ1-5	.	CASSYDTNSNQPQHF	TGTGCCAGCAGTTACGACACGAATAGCAATCAGCCCCAGCATTTT
TRBV6-5	.	TRBJ2-5	.	CASSYSTGSSQYF	TGTGCCAGCAGTTATTCGACAGGTAGTTCCCAGTACTTC
TRBV5-1	TRBD2	TRBJ2-5	.	CASSSGTSGGKETQYF	TGCGCCAGCAGCTCCGGGACTAGCGGGGGGAAGGAGACCCAGTACTTC
TRBV21-1	.	TRBJ1-2	.	CASTGQPQERNYGYTF	TGTGCCAGCACCGGACAGCCTCAAGAAAGGAACTATGGCTACACCTTC
TRBV6-5	TRBD1	TRBJ2-7	few	CASSYSGTVAYEQYF	TGTGCCAGCAGTTACTCAGGGACAGTTGCCTACGAGCAGTACTTC
TRBV6-5	TRBD1	TRBJ1-2	once	CASARGGPTNYGYTF	TGTGCCAGCGCCCGAGGGGGCCCGACTAACTATGGCTACACCTTC
TRBV18	.	TRBJ2-7	few	CASSPSYYEQYF	TGTGCCAGCTCCCCTTCCTACTACGAGCAGTACTTC
TRBV4-1	.	TRBJ2-3	few	CASSHDGQSTDTQYF	TGCGCCAGCAGCCACGACGGACAGAGCACAGATACGCAGTATTTT
TRBV18	TRBD1	TRBJ1-4	.	CASSPIGQGINEKLFF	TGTGCCAGCTCCCCCATCGGACAGGGAATTAATGAAAAACTGTTTTTT
TRBV7-7	TRBD2	TRBJ2-3	.	CASSRTSGGSDTQYF	TGTGCTAGCAGCCGAACTAGCGGGGGATCAGATACGCAGTATTTT
TRBV7-3	.	TRBJ2-7	few	CASSLTGGYEQYF	TGTGCCAGCAGCTTAACAGGGGGCTACGAGCAGTACTTC
TRBV7-6	TRBD1	TRBJ1-4	.	CASSLGQGNEKLFF	TGTGCCAGCAGCCTGGGACAGGGAAATGAAAAACTGTTTTTT
TRBV7-9	.	TRBJ2-7	.	CAVTPAGYYEQYF	TGTGCCGTAACGCCCGCGGGGTACTACGAGCAGTACTTC
TRBV15	TRBD1	TRBJ1-2	.	CATSRESSGQQSF	TGTGCCACCAGCAGAGAAAGTTCGGGACAGCAATCCTTC